Listed here are 10 T cell receptor beta chains from one sample, sequenced in a study of radiotherapy plus CTLA-4 blockade in lung cancer. Libraries were prepared by immunoSEQ multiplex PCR; TCRdb keeps only in-frame clonotypes and omits some of them. The sample lists about 68,000 clones, around 80% occurring once. Sequencing used peripheral blood, obtained from a patient treated with radiotherapy plus ipilimumab. Every receptor here comes from a human donor with non-small cell lung cancer who had a complete response to radiotherapy plus ipilimumab.

V is TRBV27 and J is TRBJ1-1, with unresolved D. In germline, CDR1 is MNHEY, CDR2 SMNVEV (reference sequence). The V end lost 1 base, the J end lost 1 base, and 7 bases lay between the germline ends. The CDR3 extends over 14 amino acids. Here the CDR3 DNA reads TGTGCCAGCAGTTTATGGGCTGAGAACACTGAAGCTTTCTTT. This translates into CASSLWAENTEAFF.

This rearrangement joins TRBV11-2 to TRBJ1-2, with D perhaps TRBD1 (5 bases). The CDR3 totals 14 residues. CDR1 and CDR2 from the germline V gene are SGHAT and FQNNGV. V was shortened by 2 bases and J by 4 bases, with 11 bases between the two germline ends. The CDR3 DNA follows: TGTGCCAGCAGCTTAACCAGGGTAGGCTATGGCTACACCTTC. Amino acid sequence: CASSLTRVGYGYTF.

This clone came up a few times. This sequence joins TRBV10-1 and TRBJ2-1, with a possible D match to TRBD2 (6 bases). V was trimmed by 6 bases and J by 7 bases, leaving 16 bases between them. This CDR3 region has 14 residues. CDR1 is WNHNN, CDR2 SYGVQD, per germline (reference sequence). The CDR3 spells CASSPRAGGNEQFF. CDR3 bases: TGCGCCAGCAGCCCCCGGGCCGGGGGTAATGAGCAGTTCTTC.

The chain recombines TRBV11-2 with TRBJ2-1; D unresolved. The CDR3 length is 16 residues. Per the germline V gene, CDR1 is SGHAT and CDR2 is FQNNGV. V lost 2 bases and J lost 0, with 11 bases in between. The CDR3 DNA reads as TGTGCCAGCAGCTTAAGGGCCCTGCCCTCCTACAATGAGCAGTTCTTC. It codes for CASSLRALPSYNEQFF.

The chain links TRBV11-3 to TRBJ2-3; D unclear. Germline-derived CDR1 and CDR2 are SGHNT and YENEEA. This CDR3 spans 13 amino acids. Trimming pared 1 base from V and 6 bases from J, leaving 8 bases between. The CDR3 reads CASSLVVSDTQYF. The DNA of the CDR3 is TGTGCCAGCAGCTTAGTTGTTTCCGATACGCAGTATTTT.

This chain links TRBV19 with TRBJ1-2; the match to TRBD1 covers 7 bases. The J segment lost 3 bases and the V segment lost 2 bases, leaving 15 bases of the junction unmatched. The length of the CDR3 is 18 residues. The germline V gene encodes CDR1 LNHDA and CDR2 SQIVND (reference sequence). The CDR3 loop reads CASSIKEDRPAYYYGYTF. The CDR3, as DNA: TGTGCCAGTAGTATAAAGGAGGACAGGCCTGCCTATTACTATGGCTACACCTTC.

This chain connects TRBV10-2 to TRBJ1-1, with 7 bases that match TRBD1. CDR1 is WSHSY, CDR2 SAAADI, per germline. The CDR3 sequence is 14 residues long. The ends lost 7 bases at V and 6 bases at J; junction bases unmatched: 11. CDR3 DNA: TGCGCCAGCATTTCAGAGGCCCAGGGGGCTGAAGCTTTCTTT. Protein product: CASISEAQGAEAFF.

This rearrangement joins TRBV7-2 to TRBJ2-5, with D uncertain. CDR1 and CDR2 (germline): SGHTA, FQGNSA. The CDR3 sequence is 13 residues long. Trimming cost V 1 base and J 1 base, with 4 bases left between them. CDR3 coding DNA: TGTGCCAGCAGCTTAGGGGGCCAAGAGACCCAGTACTTC. Residues: CASSLGGQETQYF.

The rearrangement links TRBV30 to TRBJ2-3; D is tentatively TRBD1 or TRBD2 (5 bases each). This CDR3 contains 14 residues. Germline CDR1 and CDR2: GTSNPN and SVGIG (reference sequence). V was shortened by 6 bases and J by 0 bases, with 13 bases between the two germline ends. The CDR3 coding sequence is TGTGCCTGCGCCGGGGCGTCTAGCACAGATACGCAGTATTTT. Protein product: CACAGASSTDTQYF. Complete variable domain (other parts from reference TRBV30 and TRBJ2-3): SQTIHQWPATLVQPVGSPLSLECTVEGTSNPNLYWYRQAAGRGLQLLFYSVGIGQISSEVPQNLSASRPQDRQFILSSKKLLLSDSGFYLCACAGASSTDTQYFGPGTRLTVL.

Here the CDR3 DNA reads TGTGCCAGCAGTCAACAGGGCTATGGCTACACCTTC. It encodes CASSQQGYGYTF. V and J are TRBV27 and TRBJ1-2; D is perhaps TRBD1 (6 bases). CDR3 length: 12 amino acids. V shed 5 bases and J shed 4 bases, with 8 bases lying between them. CDR1 and CDR2 (germline): MNHEY, SMNVEV (reference sequence).